One T cell receptor beta chain is described in this entry. Its antigen is as yet unknown. V dropped 1 base and J dropped 9; count of bases not matched to a gene: 14. The CDR3 has 17 residues. CDR1 and CDR2 from the germline V gene are SGHDT and YYEEEE. The data were taken from a study of siplizumab effects on memory and regulatory T cells. Study findings and constraints: The drug siplizumab significantly decreased the alloreactive sequences that could be traced to unstimulated CD4+ memory cells. Unstimulated subsets contained matches for only a minor fraction of alloreactive clones.

Every sample had roughly 93,000 of its TCR templates assayed. Profiling relied on immunoSEQ multiplex PCR, and the TCRdb table lists in-frame clones only, not all of them. The table lists about 63,000 clones, roughly 83% of them singletons. V is TRBV5-6 and J is TRBJ2-1, with 9 bases that match TRBD2. Sequencing was performed on memory CD4+ T cells sorted from blood. The origin of this receptor is a human donor in good health. The CDR3 nucleotides read TGTGCCAGCAGCTTGATCGGGGACGCGGGAGGGCCTAGTGAGCAGTTCTTC. This gives the protein CASSLIGDAGGPSEQFF. Full variable domain (remainder filled in from reference TRBV5-6 and TRBJ2-1): DAGVTQSPTHLIKTRGQQVTLRCSPKSGHDTVSWYQQALGQGPQFIFQYYEEEERQRGNFPDRFSGHQFPNYSSELNVNALLLGDSALYLCASSLIGDAGGPSEQFFGPGTRLTVL.